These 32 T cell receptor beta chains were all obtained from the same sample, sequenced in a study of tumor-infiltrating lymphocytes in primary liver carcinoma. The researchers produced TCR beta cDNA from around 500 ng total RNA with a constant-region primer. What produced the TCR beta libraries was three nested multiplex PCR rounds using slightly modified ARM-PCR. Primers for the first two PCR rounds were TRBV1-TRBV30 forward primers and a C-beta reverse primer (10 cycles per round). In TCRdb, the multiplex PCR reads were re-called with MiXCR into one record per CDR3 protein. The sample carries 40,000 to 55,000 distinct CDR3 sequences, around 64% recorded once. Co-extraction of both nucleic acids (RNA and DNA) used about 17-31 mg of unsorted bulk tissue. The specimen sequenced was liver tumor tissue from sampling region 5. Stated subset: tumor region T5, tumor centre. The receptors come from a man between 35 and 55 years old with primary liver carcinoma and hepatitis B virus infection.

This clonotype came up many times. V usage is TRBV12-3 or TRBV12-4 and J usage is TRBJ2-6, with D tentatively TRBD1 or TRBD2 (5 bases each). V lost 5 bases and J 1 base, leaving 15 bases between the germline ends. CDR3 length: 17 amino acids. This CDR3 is CASSKGTQLSGANVLTF. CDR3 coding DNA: TGTGCCAGCAGTAAAGGGACCCAGCTTTCTGGGGCCAACGTCCTGACTTTC.

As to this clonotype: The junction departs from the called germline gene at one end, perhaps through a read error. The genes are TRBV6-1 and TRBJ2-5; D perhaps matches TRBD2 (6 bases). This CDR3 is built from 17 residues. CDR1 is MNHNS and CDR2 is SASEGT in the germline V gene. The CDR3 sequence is CVSSASTGVNRQETQYF. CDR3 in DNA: TGTGTCAGCAGCGCTAGCACGGGGGTAAACCGCCAAGAGACCCAGTATTTC.

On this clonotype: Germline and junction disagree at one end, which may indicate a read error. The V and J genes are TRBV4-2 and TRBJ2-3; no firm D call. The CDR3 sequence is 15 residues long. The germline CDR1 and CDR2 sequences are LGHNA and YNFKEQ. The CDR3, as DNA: TGTGTCAGCAGCCAAGACCTAACCATTTCTGGTACGCAATATTTT. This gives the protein CVSSQDLTISGTQYF.

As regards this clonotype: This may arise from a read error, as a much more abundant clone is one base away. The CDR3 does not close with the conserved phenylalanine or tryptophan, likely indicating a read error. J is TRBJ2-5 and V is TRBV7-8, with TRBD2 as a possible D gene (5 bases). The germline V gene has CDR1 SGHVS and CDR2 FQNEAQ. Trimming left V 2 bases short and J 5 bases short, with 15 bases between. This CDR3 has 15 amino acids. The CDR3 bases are TGTGCCAGCAGCTTAACTGACGGGAATGGGGAGACCCAGTACCTC. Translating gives CASSLTDGNGETQYL.

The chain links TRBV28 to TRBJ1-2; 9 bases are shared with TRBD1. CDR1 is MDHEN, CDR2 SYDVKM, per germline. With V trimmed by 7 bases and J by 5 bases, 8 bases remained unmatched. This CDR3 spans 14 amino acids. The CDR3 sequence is CASNLRDRDYGYTF. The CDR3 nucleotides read TGTGCCAGCAATCTCCGGGACAGGGATTATGGCTACACCTTC.

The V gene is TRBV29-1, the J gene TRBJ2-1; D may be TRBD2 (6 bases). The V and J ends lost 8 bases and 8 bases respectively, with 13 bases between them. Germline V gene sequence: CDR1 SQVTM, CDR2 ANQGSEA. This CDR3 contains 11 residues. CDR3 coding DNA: TGCAGCCCCCGACTAGACGATGAGCAGTTCTTC. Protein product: CSPRLDDEQFF.

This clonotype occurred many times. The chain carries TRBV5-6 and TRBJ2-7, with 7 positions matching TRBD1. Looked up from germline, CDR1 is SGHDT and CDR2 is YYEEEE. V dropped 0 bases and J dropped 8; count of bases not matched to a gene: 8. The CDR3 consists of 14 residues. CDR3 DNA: TGTGCCAGCAGCTTGGACGGGACCAGGGGGAAGCAGTACTTC. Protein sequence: CASSLDGTRGKQYF.

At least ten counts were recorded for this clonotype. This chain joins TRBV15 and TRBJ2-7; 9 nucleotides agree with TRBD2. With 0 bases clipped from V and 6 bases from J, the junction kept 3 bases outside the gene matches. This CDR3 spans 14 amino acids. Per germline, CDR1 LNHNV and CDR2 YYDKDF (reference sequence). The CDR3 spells CATSRERLAAEQYF. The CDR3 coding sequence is TGTGCCACCAGCAGAGAAAGACTAGCGGCCGAGCAGTACTTC.

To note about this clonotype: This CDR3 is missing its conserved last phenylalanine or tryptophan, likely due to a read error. This CDR3 is CATILAPGTSGSSSYNEQFY. As DNA, the CDR3 is TGTGCCACCATCTTAGCGCCGGGGACTAGCGGTAGCAGCTCCTACAATGAGCAGTTCTAC. The chain uses TRBV7-9 and TRBJ2-1; 11 bases align to TRBD2. The CDR3 spans 20 residues. The trim removed 10 bases at V and 0 bases at J, leaving 20 bases unmatched. The germline V gene encodes CDR1 SEHNR and CDR2 FQNEAQ (reference sequence).

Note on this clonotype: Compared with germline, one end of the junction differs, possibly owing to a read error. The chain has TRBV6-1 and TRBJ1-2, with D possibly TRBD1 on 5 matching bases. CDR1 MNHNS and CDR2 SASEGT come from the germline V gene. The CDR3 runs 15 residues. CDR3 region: CASSPQGGRGCGYTF. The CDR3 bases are TGTGCCAGCAGCCCCCAAGGAGGACGGGGCTGTGGCTATACCTTC.

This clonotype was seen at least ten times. The CDR3 bases are TGTGCCATCAGTGAGCTAGTTCAAGGTGGAAATGAGCAGTTCTTC. Translated: CAISELVQGGNEQFF. The chain combines TRBV10-3 with TRBJ2-1; D unclear. V shed 2 bases and J shed 7 bases, with 15 bases lying between them. The CDR3 is 15 residues long. Germline-derived CDR1 and CDR2 are ENHRY and SYGVKD.

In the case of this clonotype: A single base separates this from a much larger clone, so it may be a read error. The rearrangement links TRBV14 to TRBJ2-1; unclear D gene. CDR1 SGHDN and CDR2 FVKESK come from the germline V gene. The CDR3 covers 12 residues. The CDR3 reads CGSSQSGLEQFF. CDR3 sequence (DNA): TGTGGCAGCAGCCAATCGGGCCTTGAGCAGTTCTTC.

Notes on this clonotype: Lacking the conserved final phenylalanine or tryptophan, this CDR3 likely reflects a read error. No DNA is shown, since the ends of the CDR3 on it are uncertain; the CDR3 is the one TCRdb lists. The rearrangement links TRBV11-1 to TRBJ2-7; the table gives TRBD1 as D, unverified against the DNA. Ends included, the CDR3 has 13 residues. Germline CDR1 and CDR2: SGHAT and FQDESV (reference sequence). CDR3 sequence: CASSLVTGNERYL.

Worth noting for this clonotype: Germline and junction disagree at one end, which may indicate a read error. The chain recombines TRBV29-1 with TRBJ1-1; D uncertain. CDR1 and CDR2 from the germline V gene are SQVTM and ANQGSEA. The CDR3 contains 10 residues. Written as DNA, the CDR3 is TGCAGCGCTCTCGGCACTGAAGCTCTCTTT. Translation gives CSALGTEALF.

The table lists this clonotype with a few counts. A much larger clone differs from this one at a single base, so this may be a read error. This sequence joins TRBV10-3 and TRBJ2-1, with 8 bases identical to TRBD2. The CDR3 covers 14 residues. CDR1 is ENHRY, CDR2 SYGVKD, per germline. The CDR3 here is CAIKSGSSYNVQFF. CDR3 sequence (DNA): TGTGCCATCAAAAGCGGGAGCTCCTACAATGTGCAGTTCTTC.

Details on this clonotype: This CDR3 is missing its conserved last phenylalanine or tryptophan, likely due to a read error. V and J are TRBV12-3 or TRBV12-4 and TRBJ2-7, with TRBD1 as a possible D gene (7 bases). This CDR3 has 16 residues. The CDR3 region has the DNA TGTGTCAGCAGTTTAGAGGGGGCGGGATGGGCCTACGAGCAGTACATC. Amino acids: CVSSLEGAGWAYEQYI.

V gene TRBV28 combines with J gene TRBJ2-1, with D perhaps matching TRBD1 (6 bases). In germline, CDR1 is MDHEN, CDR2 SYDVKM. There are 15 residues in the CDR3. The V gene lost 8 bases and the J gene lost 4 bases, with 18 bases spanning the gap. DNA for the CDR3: TGTGCCAGCCTTGAGGGGGACGGGCTGTACAATGAGCAGTTCTTC. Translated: CASLEGDGLYNEQFF.

CDR3 bases: TGCAGCGCGCTCCCAAGCACAGATACGCAGTATTTT. Its protein is CSALPSTDTQYF. The chain employs TRBV29-1 and TRBJ2-3; no clear D gene. The CDR3 extends over 12 amino acids. Deletions cut 7 bases from V and 0 bases from J, with 8 bases between. Germline V gene lookup returns CDR1 SQVTM and CDR2 ANQGSEA.

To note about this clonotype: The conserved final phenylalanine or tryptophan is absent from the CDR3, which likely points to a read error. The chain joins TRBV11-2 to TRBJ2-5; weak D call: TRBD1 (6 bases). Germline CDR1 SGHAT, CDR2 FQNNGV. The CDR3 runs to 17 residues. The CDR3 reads CASSLVSGGSRHETQYL. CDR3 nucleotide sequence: TGTGCCAGCAGCTTAGTCAGTGGGGGCAGTCGGCATGAGACACAGTACCTC.

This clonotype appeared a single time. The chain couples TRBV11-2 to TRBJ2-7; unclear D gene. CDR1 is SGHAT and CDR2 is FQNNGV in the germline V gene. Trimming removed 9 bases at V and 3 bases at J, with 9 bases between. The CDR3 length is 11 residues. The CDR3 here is CASCLVYEQYF. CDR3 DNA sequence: TGTGCCAGTTGCTTAGTCTACGAGCAGTACTTC. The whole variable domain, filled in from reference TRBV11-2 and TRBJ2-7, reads EAGVAQSPRYKIIEKRQSVAFWCNPISGHATLYWYQQILGQGPKLLIQFQNNGVVDDSQLPKDRFSAERLKGVDSTLKIQPAKLEDSAVYLCASCLVYEQYFGPGTRLTVT.

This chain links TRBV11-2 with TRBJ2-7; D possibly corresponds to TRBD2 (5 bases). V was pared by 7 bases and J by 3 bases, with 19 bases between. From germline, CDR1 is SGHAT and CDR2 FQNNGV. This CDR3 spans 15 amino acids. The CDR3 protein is CASIPLAAAYYEQYF. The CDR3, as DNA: TGTGCCAGCATCCCCTTGGCAGCGGCCTACTACGAGCAGTACTTC.

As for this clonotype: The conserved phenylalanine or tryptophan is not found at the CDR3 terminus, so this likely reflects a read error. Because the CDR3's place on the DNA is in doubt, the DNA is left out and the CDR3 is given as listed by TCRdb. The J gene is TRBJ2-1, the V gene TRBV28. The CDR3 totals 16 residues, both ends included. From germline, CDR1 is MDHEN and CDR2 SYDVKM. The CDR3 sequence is CASSLVGFRAFGRKFL.

CDR3 in amino acids: CTSTYSGKNTGELFF. The DNA for the CDR3 is TGTACTAGTACCTACTCAGGGAAGAACACCGGGGAGCTGTTTTTT. The gene calls are TRBV19 and TRBJ2-2; D may correspond to TRBD1 or TRBD2 (5 bases each). CDR1 and CDR2 (germline): LNHDA, SQIVND (reference sequence). The CDR3 is 15 residues long. Full variable domain (outside the CDR3, taken from reference TRBV19 and TRBJ2-2): DGGITQSPKYLFRKEGQNVTLSCEQNLNHDAMYWYRQDPGQGLRLIYYSQIVNDFQKGDIAEGYSVSREKKESFPLTVTSAQKNPTAFYLCTSTYSGKNTGELFFGEGSRLTVL.

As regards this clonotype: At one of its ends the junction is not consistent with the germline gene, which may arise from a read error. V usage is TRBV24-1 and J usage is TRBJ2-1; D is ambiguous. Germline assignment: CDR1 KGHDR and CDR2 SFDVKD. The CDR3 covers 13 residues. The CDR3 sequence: CAASYDQNNEQFF. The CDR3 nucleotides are TGTGCCGCCAGTTACGACCAGAACAATGAGCAGTTCTTC.

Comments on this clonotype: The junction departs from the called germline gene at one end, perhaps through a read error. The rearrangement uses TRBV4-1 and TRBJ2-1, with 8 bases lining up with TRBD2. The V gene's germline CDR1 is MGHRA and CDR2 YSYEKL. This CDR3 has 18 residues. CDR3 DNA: TGCGCCAGCAGCCTAGGATTGAATAGCGGGGCGGAGGGAAATGAGCAGGTCTTC. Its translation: CASSLGLNSGAEGNEQVF.

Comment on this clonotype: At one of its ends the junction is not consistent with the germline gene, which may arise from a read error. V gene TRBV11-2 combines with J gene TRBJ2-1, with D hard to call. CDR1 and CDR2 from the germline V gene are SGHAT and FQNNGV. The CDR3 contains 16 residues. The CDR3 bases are TGTGTCAGCAGCTTGGATATCGGACCAGCCATGGGTAAGCAATTCTTC. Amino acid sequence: CVSSLDIGPAMGKQFF.

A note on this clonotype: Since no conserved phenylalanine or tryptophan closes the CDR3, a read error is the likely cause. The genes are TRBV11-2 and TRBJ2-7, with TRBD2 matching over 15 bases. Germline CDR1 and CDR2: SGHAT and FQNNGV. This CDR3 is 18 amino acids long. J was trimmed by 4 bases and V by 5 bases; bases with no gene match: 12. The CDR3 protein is CASSVYIGLAGGGYEQYL. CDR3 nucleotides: TGTGCCAGCAGCGTATACATTGGACTAGCGGGAGGGGGGTACGAGCAGTACCTC.

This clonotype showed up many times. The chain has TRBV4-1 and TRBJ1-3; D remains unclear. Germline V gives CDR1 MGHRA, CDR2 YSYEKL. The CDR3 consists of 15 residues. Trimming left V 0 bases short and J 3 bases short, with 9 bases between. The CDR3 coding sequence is TGCGCCAGCAGCCAAGAGCAGACCGGTGGAAACACCATATATTTT. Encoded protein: CASSQEQTGGNTIYF.

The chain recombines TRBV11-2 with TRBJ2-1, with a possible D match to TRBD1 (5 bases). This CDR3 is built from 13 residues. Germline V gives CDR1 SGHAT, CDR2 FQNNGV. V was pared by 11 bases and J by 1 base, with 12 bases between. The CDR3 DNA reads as TGTGCCGACAGCTCAGGGTCCTACAATGAGCAGTTCTTC. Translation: CADSSGSYNEQFF.

This CDR3 reads CVSTLGQGSYF. The DNA for the CDR3 is TGTGTCAGTACCCTCGGACAGGGTAGTTACTTC. The chain links TRBV13 to TRBJ2-7; 8 nucleotides match TRBD1. Germline assignment: CDR1 PRHDT and CDR2 FYEKMQ (reference sequence). CDR3 length equals 11 residues. The full variable domain, rest sourced from reference TRBV13 and TRBJ2-7, is AAGVIQSPRHLIKEKRETATLKCYPIPRHDTVYWYQQGPGQDPQFLISFYEKMQSDKGSIPDRFSAQQFSDYHSELNMSSLELGDSALYFCVSTLGQGSYFGPGTRLTVT.

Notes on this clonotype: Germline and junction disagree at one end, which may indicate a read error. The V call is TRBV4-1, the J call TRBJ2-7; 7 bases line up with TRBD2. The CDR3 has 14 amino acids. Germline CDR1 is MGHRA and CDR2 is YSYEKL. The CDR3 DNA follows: TGCGCCAGCAGAGCGGGGCCGAACTCCTACGAGCGGTACTTC. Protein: CASRAGPNSYERYF.

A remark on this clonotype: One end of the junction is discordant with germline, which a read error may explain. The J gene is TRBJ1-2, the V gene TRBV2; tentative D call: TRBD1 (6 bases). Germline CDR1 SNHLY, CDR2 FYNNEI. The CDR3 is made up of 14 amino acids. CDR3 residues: CASIGGRGGYGCTF. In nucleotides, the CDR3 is TGTGCCAGCATTGGGGGGCGCGGGGGCTATGGCTGCACCTTC. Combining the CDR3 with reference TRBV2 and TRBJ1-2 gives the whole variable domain EPEVTQTPSHQVTQMGQEVILRCVPISNHLYFYWYRQILGQKVEFLVSFYNNEISEKSEIFDDQFSVERPDGSNFTLKIRSTKLEDSAMYFCASIGGRGGYGCTFGSGTRLTVV.